This TCR beta chain is from a study of blood T cell repertoires in COVID-19. V lost 2 bases and J lost 2, with 10 bases in between. Germline CDR1 reads KGHSH; CDR2 reads LQKENI. The CDR3 runs 15 residues. Per the original methods: By means of reference gene primer amplification, nucleated cell counts were estimated. Profiling relied on immunoSEQ multiplex PCR, and the TCRdb table lists in-frame clones only, not all of them. That table gives V, J and clone size, and the DNA gave D and trimming. This sample has about 39,000 clones, with roughly 94% found just once. This clonotype was obtained from a human donor with active COVID-19. The donor label of this sample is uncertain. The sequencing input was peripheral blood. The chain has TRBV18 and TRBJ2-1; a weak D match, TRBD2 (5 bases). The CDR3 coding sequence is TGTGCCAGCTCACCAGGTATCGGGACCTACAATGAGCAGTTCTTC. Its translation: CASSPGIGTYNEQFF.